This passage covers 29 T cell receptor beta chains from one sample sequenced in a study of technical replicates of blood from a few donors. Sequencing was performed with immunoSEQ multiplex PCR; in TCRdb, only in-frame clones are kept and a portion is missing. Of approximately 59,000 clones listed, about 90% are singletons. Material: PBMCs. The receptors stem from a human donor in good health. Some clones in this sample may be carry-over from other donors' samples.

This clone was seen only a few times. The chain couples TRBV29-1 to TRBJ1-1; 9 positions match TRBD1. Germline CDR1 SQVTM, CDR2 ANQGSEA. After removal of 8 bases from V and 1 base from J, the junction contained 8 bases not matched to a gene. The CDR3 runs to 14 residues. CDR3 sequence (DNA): TGCAGCATTCGAGAGGACAGGGGGAACACTGAAGCTTTCTTT. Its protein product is CSIREDRGNTEAFF.

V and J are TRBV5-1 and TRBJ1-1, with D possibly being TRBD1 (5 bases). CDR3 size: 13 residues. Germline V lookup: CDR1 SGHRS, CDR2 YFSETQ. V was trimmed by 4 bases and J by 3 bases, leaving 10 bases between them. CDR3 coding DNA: TGCGCCAGCAGCGGGGCAAGTTACACTGAAGCTTTCTTT. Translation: CASSGASYTEAFF. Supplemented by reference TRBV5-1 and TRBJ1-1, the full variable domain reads KAGVTQTPRYLIKTRGQQVTLSCSPISGHRSVSWYQQTPGQGLQFLFEYFSETQRNKGNFPGRFSGRQFSNSRSEMNVSTLELGDSALYLCASSGASYTEAFFGQGTRLTVV.

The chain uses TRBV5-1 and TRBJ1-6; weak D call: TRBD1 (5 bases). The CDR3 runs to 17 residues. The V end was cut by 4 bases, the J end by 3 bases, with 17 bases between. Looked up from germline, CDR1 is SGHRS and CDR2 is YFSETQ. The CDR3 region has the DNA TGCGCCAGCAGCAAAGGGAGGGGCGATTACTATAATTCACCCCTCCACTTT. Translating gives CASSKGRGDYYNSPLHF.

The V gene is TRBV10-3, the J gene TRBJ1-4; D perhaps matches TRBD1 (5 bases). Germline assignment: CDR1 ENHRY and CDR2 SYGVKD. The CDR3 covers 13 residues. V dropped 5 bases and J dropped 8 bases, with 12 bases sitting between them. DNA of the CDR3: TGTGCCATCAGTCTTGGGCAGGGCGAAAAACTGTTTTTT. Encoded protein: CAISLGQGEKLFF.

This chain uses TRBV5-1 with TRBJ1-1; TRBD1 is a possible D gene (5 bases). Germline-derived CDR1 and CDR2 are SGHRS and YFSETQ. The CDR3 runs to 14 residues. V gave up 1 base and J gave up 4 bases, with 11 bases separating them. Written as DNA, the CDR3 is TGCGCCAGCAGCTTGCGTCAGGGAGGCACTGAAGCTTTCTTT. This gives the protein CASSLRQGGTEAFF.

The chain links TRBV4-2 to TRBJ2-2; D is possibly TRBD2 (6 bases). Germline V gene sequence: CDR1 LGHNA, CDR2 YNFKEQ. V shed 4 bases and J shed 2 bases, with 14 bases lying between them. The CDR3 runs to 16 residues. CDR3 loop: CASSRTDYRNTGELFF. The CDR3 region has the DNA TGTGCCAGCAGCCGTACGGACTACAGAAACACCGGGGAGCTGTTTTTT.

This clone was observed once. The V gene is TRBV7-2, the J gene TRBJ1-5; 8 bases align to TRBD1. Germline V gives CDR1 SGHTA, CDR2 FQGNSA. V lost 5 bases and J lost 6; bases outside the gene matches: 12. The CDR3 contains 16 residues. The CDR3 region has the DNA TGTGCCAGCAGCGAACAAGGACAGGGCATGGCTCAGCCCCAGCATTTT. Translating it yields CASSEQGQGMAQPQHF. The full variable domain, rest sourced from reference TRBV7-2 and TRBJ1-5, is GAGVSQSPSNKVTEKGKDVELRCDPISGHTALYWYRQSLGQGLEFLIYFQGNSAPDKSGLPSDRFSAERTGGSVSTLTIQRTQQEDSAVYLCASSEQGQGMAQPQHFGDGTRLSIL.

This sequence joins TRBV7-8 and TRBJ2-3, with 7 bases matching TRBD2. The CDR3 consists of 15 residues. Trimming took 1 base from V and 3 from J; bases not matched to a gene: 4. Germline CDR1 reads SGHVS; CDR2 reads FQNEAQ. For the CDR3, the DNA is TGTGCCAGCAGCTTAGGTAGCGGGCGAACAGATACGCAGTATTTT. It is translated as CASSLGSGRTDTQYF.

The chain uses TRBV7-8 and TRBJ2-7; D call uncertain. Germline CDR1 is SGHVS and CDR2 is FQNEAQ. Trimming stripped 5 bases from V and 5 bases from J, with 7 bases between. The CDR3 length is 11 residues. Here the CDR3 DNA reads TGTGCCAGCAGCGACCAGGACGAGCAGTACTTC. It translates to CASSDQDEQYF.

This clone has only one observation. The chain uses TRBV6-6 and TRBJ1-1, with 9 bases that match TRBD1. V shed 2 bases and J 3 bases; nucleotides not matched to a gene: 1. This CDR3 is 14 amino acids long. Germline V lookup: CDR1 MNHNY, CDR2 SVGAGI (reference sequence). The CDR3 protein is CASSYGTGYTEAFF. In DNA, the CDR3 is TGTGCCAGCAGTTACGGGACAGGGTACACTGAAGCTTTCTTT.

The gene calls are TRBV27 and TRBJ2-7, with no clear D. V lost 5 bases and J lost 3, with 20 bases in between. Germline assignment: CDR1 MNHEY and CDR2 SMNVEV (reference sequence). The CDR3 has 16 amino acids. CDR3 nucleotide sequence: TGTGCCAGCAGTCCGGAGCCAAGTCTTGTGGGCTACGAGCAGTACTTC. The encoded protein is CASSPEPSLVGYEQYF.

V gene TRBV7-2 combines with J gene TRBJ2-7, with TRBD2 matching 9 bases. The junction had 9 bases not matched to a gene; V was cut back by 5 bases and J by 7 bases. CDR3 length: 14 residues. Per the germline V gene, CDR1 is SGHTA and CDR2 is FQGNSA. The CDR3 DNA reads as TGTGCCAGCAGCACGGGACTAGCCTCGGGAGAGCAGTACTTC. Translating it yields CASSTGLASGEQYF.

The chain's CDR3 is CASSSRTSSAGTGELFF. DNA of the CDR3: TGTGCCAGCAGCTCCCGGACGTCCTCAGCGGGCACCGGGGAGCTGTTTTTT. The chain uses TRBV7-6 and TRBJ2-2, with a possible D match to TRBD2 (6 bases). V was shortened by 4 bases and J by 4 bases, with 19 bases between the two germline ends. From germline, CDR1 is SGHVS and CDR2 FNYEAQ. The CDR3 loop spans 17 amino acids. The whole variable domain, filled in from reference TRBV7-6 and TRBJ2-2, reads GAGVSQSPRYKVTKRGQDVALRCDPISGHVSLYWYRQALGQGPEFLTYFNYEAQQDKSGLPNDRFSAERPEGSISTLTIQRTEQRDSAMYRCASSSRTSSAGTGELFFGEGSRLTVL.

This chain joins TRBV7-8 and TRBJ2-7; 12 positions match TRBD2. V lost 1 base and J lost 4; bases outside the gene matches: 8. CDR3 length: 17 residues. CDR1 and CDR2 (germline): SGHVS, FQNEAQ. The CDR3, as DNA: TGTGCCAGCAGCTTAGAACTAGCGGGAGGACCTAGGTACGAGCAGTACTTC. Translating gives CASSLELAGGPRYEQYF.

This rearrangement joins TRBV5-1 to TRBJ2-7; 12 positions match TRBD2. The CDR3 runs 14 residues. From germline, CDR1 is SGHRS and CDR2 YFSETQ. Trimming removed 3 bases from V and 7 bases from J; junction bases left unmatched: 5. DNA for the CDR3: TGCGCCAGCAGCTCTGCTAGCGGGAGGGGTGAGCAGTACTTC. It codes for CASSSASGRGEQYF.

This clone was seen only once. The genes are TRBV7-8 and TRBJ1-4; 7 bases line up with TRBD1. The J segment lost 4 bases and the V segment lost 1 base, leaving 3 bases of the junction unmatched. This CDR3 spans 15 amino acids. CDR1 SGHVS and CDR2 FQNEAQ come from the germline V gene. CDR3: CASSLGAGGNEKLFF. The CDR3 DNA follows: TGTGCCAGCAGCTTAGGGGCAGGGGGTAATGAAAAACTGTTTTTT.

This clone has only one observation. The CDR3 loop reads CASSHVAGRTTYEQYF. DNA for the CDR3: TGTGCCAGCAGCCATGTCGCAGGCCGAACCACCTACGAGCAGTACTTC. The chain recombines TRBV4-2 with TRBJ2-7, with no clear D. Germline CDR1 LGHNA, CDR2 YNFKEQ. CDR3 length equals 16 residues. Trimming pared 3 bases from V and 2 bases from J, leaving 17 bases between.

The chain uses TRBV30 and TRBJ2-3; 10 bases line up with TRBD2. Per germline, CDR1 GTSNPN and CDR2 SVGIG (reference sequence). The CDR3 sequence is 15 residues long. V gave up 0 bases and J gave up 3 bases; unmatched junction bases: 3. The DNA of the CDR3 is TGTGCCTGGAGTGTTCCTAGCGGGAGTACAGATACGCAGTATTTT. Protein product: CAWSVPSGSTDTQYF.

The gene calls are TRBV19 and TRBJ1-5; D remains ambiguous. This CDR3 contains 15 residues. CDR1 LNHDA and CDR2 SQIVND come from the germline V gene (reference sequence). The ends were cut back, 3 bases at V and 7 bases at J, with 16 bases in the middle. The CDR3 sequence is CASSIPYIGIQPQHF. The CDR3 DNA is TGTGCCAGTAGTATCCCCTACATCGGGATACAGCCCCAGCATTTT.

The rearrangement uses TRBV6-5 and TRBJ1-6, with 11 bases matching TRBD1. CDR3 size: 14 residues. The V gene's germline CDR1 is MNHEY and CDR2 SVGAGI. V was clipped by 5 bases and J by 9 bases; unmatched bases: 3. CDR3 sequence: CASSAGQGASPLHF. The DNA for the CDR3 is TGTGCCAGCAGTGCCGGACAGGGGGCTTCACCCCTCCACTTT.

The DNA of the CDR3 is TGTGCCAGCATCTTAACAGGGGACAATCAGCCCCAGCATTTT. Its translation is CASILTGDNQPQHF. The chain employs TRBV6-6 and TRBJ1-5; 7 bases align to TRBD1. CDR3 length: 14 amino acids. Per germline, CDR1 MNHNY and CDR2 SVGAGI (reference sequence). V gave up 7 bases and J gave up 3 bases; unmatched junction bases: 6.

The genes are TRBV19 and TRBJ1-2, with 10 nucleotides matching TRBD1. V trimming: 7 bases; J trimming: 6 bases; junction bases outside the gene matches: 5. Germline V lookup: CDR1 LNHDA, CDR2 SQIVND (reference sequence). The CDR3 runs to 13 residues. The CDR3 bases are TGTGCCAGTATAAGGACAGGGGGTGATGGCTACACCTTC. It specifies CASIRTGGDGYTF.

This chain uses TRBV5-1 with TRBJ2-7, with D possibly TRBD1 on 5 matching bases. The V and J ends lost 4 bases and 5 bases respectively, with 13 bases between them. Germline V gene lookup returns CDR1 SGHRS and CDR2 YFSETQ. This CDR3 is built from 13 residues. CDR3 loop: CASSALQDNEQYF. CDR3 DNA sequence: TGCGCCAGCAGCGCCCTCCAGGACAACGAGCAGTACTTC.

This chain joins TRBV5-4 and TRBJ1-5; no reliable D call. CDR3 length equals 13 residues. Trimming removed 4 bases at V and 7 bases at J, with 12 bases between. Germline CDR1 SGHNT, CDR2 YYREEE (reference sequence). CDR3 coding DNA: TGTGCCAGCAGCCCCGCCCCAGGCCAGCCCCAGCATTTT. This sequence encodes CASSPAPGQPQHF.

Here the CDR3 DNA reads TGTGCCAGCAGCCCCTCGGGGACATTCTCCTACAATGAGCAGTTCTTC. This codes for CASSPSGTFSYNEQFF. The V and J genes are TRBV7-6 and TRBJ2-1; D may be TRBD1 (6 bases). The V end was cut by 5 bases, the J end by 0 bases, with 14 bases between. The CDR3 covers 16 residues. CDR1 SGHVS and CDR2 FNYEAQ come from the germline V gene.

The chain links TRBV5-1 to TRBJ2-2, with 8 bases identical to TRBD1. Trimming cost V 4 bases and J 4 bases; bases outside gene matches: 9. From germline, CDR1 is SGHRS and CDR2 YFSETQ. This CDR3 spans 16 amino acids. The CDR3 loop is CASSQTGAPGTGELFF. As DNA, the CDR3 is TGCGCCAGCAGCCAGACAGGGGCCCCCGGCACCGGGGAGCTGTTTTTT.

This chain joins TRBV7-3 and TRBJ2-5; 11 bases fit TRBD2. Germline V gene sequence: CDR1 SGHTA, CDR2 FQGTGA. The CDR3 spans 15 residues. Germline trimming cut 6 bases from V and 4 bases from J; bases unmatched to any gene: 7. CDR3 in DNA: TGTGCCAGCAGTTCTAGCGGGGGGCGGGTAGAGACCCAGTACTTC. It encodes CASSSSGGRVETQYF.

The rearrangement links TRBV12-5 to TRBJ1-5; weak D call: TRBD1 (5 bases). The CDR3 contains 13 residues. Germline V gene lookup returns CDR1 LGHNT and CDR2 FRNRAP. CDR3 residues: CQSWGYSNQPQHF. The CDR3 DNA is TGTCAGTCCTGGGGCTATAGCAATCAGCCCCAGCATTTT. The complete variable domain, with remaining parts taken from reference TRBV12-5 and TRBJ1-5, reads DARVTQTPRHKVTEMGQEVTMRCQPILGHNTVFWYRQTMMQGLELLAYFRNRAPLDDSGMPKDRFSAEMPDATLATLKIQPSEPRDSAVYFCQSWGYSNQPQHFGDGTRLSIL.

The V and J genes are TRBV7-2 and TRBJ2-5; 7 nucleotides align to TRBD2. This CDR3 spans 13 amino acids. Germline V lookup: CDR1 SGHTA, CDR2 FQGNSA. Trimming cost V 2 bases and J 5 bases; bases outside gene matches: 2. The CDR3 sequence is CASSLWEGETQYF. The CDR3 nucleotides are TGTGCCAGCAGCTTATGGGAGGGGGAGACCCAGTACTTC.